A single T cell receptor (beta chain) is shown here with its context. The authors' processing: Nucleated cell counts were estimated from reference gene primer amplification. Measured with immunoSEQ multiplex PCR; TCRdb has only the in-frame clones, and not every one. That table supplies the V and J calls and clone size; D and trimming were determined from the DNA. The table records some 200,000 clones, around nine tenths of them present only once. This entry comes from a study of blood T cell repertoires in COVID-19. Across the whole study: Acute and convalescent COVID-19 specimens originated in the United States, Italy and Spain. Nucleic acid was either cDNA or gDNA, and it came from T cells, B-cell-depleted T cells, or PBMCs.

There are 18 residues in the CDR3. Germline lookup yields CDR1 SGHAT and CDR2 FQNNGV. Trimming shortened V by 5 bases and J by 1 base, and 21 bases separated the two germline ends. The sequenced sample consisted of peripheral blood. The chain uses TRBV11-2 and TRBJ1-3; D is uncertain. This receptor was taken from a young woman who had recovered from COVID-19. CDR3 DNA: TGTGCCAGCAGCGAAACGGTTGGGCTAGCGCTTTCTGGAAACACCATATATTTT. This gives the protein CASSETVGLALSGNTIYF. Based on the CDR3 plus reference TRBV11-2 and TRBJ1-3, the full variable domain is EAGVAQSPRYKIIEKRQSVAFWCNPISGHATLYWYQQILGQGPKLLIQFQNNGVVDDSQLPKDRFSAERLKGVDSTLKIQPAKLEDSAVYLCASSETVGLALSGNTIYFGEGSWLTVV.